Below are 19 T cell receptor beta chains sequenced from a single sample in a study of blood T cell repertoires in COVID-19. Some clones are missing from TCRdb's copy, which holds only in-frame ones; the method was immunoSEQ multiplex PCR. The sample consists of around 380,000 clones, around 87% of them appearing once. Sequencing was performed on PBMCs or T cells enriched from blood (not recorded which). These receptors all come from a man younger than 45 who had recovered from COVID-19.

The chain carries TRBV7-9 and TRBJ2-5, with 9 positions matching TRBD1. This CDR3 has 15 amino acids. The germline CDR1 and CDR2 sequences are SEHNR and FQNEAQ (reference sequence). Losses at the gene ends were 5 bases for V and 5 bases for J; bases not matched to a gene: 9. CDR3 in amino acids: CASSHGQGNGETQYF. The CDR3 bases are TGTGCCAGCAGCCACGGACAGGGGAATGGGGAGACCCAGTACTTC.

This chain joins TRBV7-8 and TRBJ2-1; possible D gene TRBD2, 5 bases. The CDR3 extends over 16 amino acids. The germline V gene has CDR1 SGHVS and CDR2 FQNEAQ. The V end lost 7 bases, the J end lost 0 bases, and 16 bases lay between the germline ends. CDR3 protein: CASIRSTGSSYNEQFF. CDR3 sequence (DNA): TGTGCCAGCATCCGAAGTACGGGGTCCTCCTACAATGAGCAGTTCTTC.

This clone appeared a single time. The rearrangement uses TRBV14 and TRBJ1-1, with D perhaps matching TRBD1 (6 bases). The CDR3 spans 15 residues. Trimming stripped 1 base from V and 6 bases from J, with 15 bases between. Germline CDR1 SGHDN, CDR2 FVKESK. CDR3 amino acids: CASSQVALSGAEAFF. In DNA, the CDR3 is TGTGCCAGCAGCCAAGTAGCGCTTTCAGGGGCTGAAGCTTTCTTT.

Here the CDR3 reads CASSEGRWVDSPLHF. The CDR3 nucleotides read TGTGCCAGCAGTGAAGGGAGGTGGGTTGATTCACCCCTCCACTTT. The gene calls are TRBV25-1 and TRBJ1-6; D remains unclear. V lost 2 bases and J 8 bases, leaving 13 bases between the germline ends. Germline assignment: CDR1 MGHDK and CDR2 SYGVNS. CDR3 length equals 15 residues.

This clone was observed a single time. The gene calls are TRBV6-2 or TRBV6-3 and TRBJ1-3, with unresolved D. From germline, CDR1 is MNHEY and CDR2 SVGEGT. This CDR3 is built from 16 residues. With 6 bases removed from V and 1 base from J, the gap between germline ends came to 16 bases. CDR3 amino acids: CASSPSYGLSGNTIYF. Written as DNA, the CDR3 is TGTGCCAGCAGCCCTAGCTACGGGTTATCTGGAAACACCATATATTTT.

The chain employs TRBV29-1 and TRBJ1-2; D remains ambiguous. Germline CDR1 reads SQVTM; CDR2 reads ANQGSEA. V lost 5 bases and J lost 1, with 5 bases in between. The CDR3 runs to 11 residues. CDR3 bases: TGCAGCGTTCGGTATAACTATGGCTACACCTTC. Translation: CSVRYNYGYTF.

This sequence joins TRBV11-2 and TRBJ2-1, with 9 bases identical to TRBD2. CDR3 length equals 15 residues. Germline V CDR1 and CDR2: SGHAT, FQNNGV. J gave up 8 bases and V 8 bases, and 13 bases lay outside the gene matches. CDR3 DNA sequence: TGTGCCAGCTCGATCCAGCGGGGGGTTGGCGATGAGCAGTTCTTC. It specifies CASSIQRGVGDEQFF.

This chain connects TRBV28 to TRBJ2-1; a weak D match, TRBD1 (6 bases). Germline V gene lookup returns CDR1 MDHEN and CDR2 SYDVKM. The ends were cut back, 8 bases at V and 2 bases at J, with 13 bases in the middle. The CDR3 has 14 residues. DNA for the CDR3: TGTGCCAGCGGACGGACAGTACCCTACAATGAGCAGTTCTTC. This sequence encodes CASGRTVPYNEQFF.

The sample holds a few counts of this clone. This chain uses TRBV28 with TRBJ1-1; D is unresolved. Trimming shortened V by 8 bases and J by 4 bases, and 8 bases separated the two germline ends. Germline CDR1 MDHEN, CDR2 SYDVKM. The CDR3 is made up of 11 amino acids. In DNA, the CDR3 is TGTGCCAGCTACGGTGGCACTGAAGCTTTCTTT. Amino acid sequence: CASYGGTEAFF.

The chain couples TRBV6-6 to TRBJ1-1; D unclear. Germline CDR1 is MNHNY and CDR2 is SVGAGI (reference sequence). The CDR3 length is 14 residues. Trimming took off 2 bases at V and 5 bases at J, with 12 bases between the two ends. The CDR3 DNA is TGTGCCAGCAGTTACCCCGAACCTCAGACTGAAGCTTTCTTT. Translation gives CASSYPEPQTEAFF.

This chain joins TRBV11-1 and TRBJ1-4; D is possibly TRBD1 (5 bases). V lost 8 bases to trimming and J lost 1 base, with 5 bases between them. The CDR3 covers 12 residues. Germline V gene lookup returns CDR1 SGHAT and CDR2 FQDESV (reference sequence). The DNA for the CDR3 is TGTGCCAGCCAGGGAACTAATGAAAAACTGTTTTTT. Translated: CASQGTNEKLFF.

The CDR3 bases are TGTGCCAGTACCCAGACAGGGGCGGGCAATCAGCCCCAGCATTTT. This encodes CASTQTGAGNQPQHF. V is TRBV19 and J is TRBJ1-5; TRBD1 matches at 8 bases. This CDR3 contains 15 residues. Looked up from germline, CDR1 is LNHDA and CDR2 is SQIVND (reference sequence). Trimming took 7 bases from V and 2 from J; bases not matched to a gene: 7.

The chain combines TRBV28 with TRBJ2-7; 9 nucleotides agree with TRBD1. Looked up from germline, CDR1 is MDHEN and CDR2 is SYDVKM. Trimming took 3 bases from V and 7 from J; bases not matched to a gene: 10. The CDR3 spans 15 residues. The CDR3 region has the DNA TGTGCCAGCAGTTTGGCCTCGGGACAGGGTTATGAGCAGTACTTC. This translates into CASSLASGQGYEQYF.

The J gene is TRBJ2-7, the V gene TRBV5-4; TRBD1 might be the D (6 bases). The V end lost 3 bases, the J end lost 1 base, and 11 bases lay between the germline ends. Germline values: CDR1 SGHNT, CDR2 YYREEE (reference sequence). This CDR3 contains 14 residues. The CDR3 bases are TGTGCCAGCAGCTCTGGGGGCCAGTCCTACGAGCAGTACTTC. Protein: CASSSGGQSYEQYF.

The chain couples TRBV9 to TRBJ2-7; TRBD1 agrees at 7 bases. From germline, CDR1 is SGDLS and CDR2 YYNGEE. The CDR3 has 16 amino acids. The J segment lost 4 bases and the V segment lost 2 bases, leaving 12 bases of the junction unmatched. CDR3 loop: CASSVLTGASLYEQYF. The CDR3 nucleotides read TGTGCCAGCAGCGTTCTCACAGGGGCCAGTTTGTACGAGCAGTACTTC. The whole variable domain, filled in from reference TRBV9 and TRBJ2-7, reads DSGVTQTPKHLITATGQRVTLRCSPRSGDLSVYWYQQSLDQGLQFLIQYYNGEERAKGNILERFSAQQFPDLHSELNLSSLELGDSALYFCASSVLTGASLYEQYFGPGTRLTVT.

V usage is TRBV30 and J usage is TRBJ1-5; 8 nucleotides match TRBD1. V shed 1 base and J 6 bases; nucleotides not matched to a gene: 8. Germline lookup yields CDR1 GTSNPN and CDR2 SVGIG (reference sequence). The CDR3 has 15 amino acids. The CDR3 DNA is TGTGCCTGGAGTGGGGGCAGGGGGCAAGGTCAGCCCCAGCATTTT. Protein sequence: CAWSGGRGQGQPQHF.

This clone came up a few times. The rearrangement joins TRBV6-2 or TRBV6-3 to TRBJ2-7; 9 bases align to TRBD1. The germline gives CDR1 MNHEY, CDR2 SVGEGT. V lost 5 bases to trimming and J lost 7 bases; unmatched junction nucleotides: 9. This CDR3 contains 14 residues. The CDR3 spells CASSPGGQGREQYF. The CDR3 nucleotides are TGTGCCAGCAGTCCGGGCGGACAGGGGAGGGAGCAGTACTTC.

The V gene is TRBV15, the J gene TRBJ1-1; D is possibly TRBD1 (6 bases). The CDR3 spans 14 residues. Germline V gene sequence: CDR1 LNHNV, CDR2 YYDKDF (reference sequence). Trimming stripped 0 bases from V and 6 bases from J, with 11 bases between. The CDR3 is CATSRERGGAEAFF. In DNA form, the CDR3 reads TGTGCCACCAGCAGAGAGAGGGGGGGAGCTGAAGCTTTCTTT.

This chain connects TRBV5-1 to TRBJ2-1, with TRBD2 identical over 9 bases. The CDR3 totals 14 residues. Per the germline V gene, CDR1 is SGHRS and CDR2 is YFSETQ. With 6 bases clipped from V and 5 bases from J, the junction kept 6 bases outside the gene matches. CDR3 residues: CASNQRGVNNEQFF. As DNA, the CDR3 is TGCGCCAGCAACCAGCGGGGGGTTAACAATGAGCAGTTCTTC. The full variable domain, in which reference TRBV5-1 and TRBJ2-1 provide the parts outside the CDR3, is KAGVTQTPRYLIKTRGQQVTLSCSPISGHRSVSWYQQTPGQGLQFLFEYFSETQRNKGNFPGRFSGRQFSNSRSEMNVSTLELGDSALYLCASNQRGVNNEQFFGPGTRLTVL.